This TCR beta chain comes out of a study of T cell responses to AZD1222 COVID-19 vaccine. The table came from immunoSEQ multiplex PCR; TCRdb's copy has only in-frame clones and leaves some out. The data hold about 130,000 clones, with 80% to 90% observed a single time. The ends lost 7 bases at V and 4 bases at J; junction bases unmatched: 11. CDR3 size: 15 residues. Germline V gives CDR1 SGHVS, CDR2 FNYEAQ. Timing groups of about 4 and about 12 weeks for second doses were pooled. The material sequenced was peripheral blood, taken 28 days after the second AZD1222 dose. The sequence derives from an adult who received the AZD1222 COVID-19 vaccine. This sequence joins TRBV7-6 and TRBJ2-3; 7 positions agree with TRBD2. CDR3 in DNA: TGTGCCAGCACCCGGCAGCGGGACCCCGCAGATACGCAGTATTTT. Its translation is CASTRQRDPADTQYF.